This is a list of T cell receptor beta chains from one sample in a study of T cell therapy after organ transplantation. Their recognized antigens are unknown. Generated by immunoSEQ multiplex PCR, the TCRdb table keeps only in-frame clones and is missing some. The sample lists 51,000 or so clones, about 95% occurring once. The sample in question was CD8+ T cells from blood, obtained before autologous CMV-specific T cell therapy. These TCRs come from a human patient who had received a solid organ transplant and had CMV disease. CDR3s include the opening cysteine and the closing phenylalanine or tryptophan. The D gene is left open where the match is weak. Not all rows give a size; the values are once, few, many and, for expanded clones, a class.

clone_size j_call d_call v_call cdr3_nt cdr3_aa
NA TRBJ2-2 TRBD2 TRBV7-8 TGTGCCAGCAGCTTAGCTAGTAGCGGGGGGGCTGGCACCGGGGAGCTGTTTTTT CASSLASSGGAGTGELFF
NA TRBJ2-7 NA TRBV28 TGTGCCAGCAGTTTCTCCTACGAGCAGTACTTC CASSFSYEQYF
NA TRBJ2-7 NA TRBV6-5 TGTGCCAGCACTCAGGGGGGTTTAAGCGAGCAGTACTTC CASTQGGLSEQYF
NA TRBJ2-1 NA TRBV7-7 TGTGCCAGCAGCTTAGGGTGGGAGGTTTCCTACAATGAGCAGTTCTTC CASSLGWEVSYNEQFF
NA TRBJ2-1 TRBD1 TRBV27 TGTGCCAGCAGTTCAGCCCTGGACAGGAGCTACAATGAGCAGTTCTTC CASSSALDRSYNEQFF
once TRBJ2-1 TRBD2 TRBV2 TGTGCCAGCCCTAGCGGTACCATTCCTTCCTACAATGAGCAGTTCTTC CASPSGTIPSYNEQFF
NA TRBJ2-7 NA TRBV5-6 TGTGCCAGCAGCTTGGGCGGGTCGGGGTACGAGCAGTACTTC CASSLGGSGYEQYF
NA TRBJ1-3 NA TRBV13 TGTGCCAGCAGCTTAAGTTCAGGGGATGCTGGAAACACCATATATTTT CASSLSSGDAGNTIYF
NA TRBJ2-3 TRBD2 TRBV13 TGTGCCAGCAGCTCGAGGACTAGCGGGACACTTACAAGCACAGATACGCAGTATTTT CASSSRTSGTLTSTDTQYF
NA TRBJ2-7 NA TRBV4-1 TGCGCCAGCAGCCAAGATTGGACACTTTACGAGCAGTACTTC CASSQDWTLYEQYF
NA TRBJ2-7 NA TRBV5-6 TGTGCCAGCAGCTTAGGGGTGGCAGGCGGCTACGAGCAGTACTTC CASSLGVAGGYEQYF
NA TRBJ1-2 NA TRBV28 TGTGCCAGCAGTTTGTCTCCAGAGCGGAAGGGCTACACCTTC CASSLSPERKGYTF
NA TRBJ1-5 NA TRBV19 TGTGCCAGTAGTAAGGACCAGCCCCAGCATTTT CASSKDQPQHF
NA TRBJ1-1 NA TRBV7-9 TGTGCCAGCAGCCTCGGTTTGGTGGGCTTGAACACTGAAGCTTTCTTT CASSLGLVGLNTEAFF
NA TRBJ2-3 TRBD2 TRBV23-1 TGCGCCAGCAGTCCGCGACTAGCGGGAGGCACAGATACGCAGTATTTT CASSPRLAGGTDTQYF
NA TRBJ2-7 NA TRBV6-6 TGTGCCAGCAGTTACTCGTTGCGCCTACCCTACGAGCAGTACTTC CASSYSLRLPYEQYF
NA TRBJ2-2 TRBD1 TRBV14 TGTGCCAGCAGCACCGACAGGGCCAACACCGGGGAGCTGTTTTTT CASSTDRANTGELFF
NA TRBJ1-1 NA TRBV6-5 TGTGCCAGCAGTTATGGGACACTGAACACTGAAGCTTTCTTT CASSYGTLNTEAFF
NA TRBJ2-2 NA TRBV27 TGTGCCAGCAGTCTAGGGACATCCAGCGGGGAGCTGTTTTTT CASSLGTSSGELFF
NA TRBJ2-1 NA TRBV13 TGTGCCAGCAGCATCCCTGGAGAGGGTCCGGCCTACAATGAGCAGTTCTTC CASSIPGEGPAYNEQFF
NA TRBJ1-3 NA TRBV29-1 TGCAGCGTCCGAAAGCTGGGGACAACTGGAAACACCATATATTTT CSVRKLGTTGNTIYF
NA TRBJ1-2 NA TRBV9 TGTGCCAGCAGCCCCGGGGAGGTCTATGGCTACACCTTC CASSPGEVYGYTF
NA TRBJ1-4 NA TRBV4-1 TGCGCCAGCAGCCTCTCCTCAGGGGAGAATGAAAAACTGTTTTTT CASSLSSGENEKLFF
NA TRBJ2-3 TRBD2 TRBV7-9 TGTGCCAGCAGCCCCCGGGAGCGGGGGTCTGGCACAGATACGCAGTATTTT CASSPRERGSGTDTQYF
NA TRBJ1-1 NA TRBV9 TGTGCCAGCAGCCTTTCGGGGGTCAGCGCTGAAGCTTTCTTT CASSLSGVSAEAFF
NA TRBJ2-1 NA TRBV6-5 TGTGCCAGCAGTTTGGGCAGGAATATCTACAATGAGCAGTTCTTC CASSLGRNIYNEQFF
NA TRBJ2-3 NA TRBV6-5 TGTGCCAGCAGTTACGTTGGGGGAGATACGCAGTATTTT CASSYVGGDTQYF
NA TRBJ1-2 NA TRBV2 TGTGCCAGCAGTGAATTGCAGGGAGGTAACTATGGCTACACCTTC CASSELQGGNYGYTF